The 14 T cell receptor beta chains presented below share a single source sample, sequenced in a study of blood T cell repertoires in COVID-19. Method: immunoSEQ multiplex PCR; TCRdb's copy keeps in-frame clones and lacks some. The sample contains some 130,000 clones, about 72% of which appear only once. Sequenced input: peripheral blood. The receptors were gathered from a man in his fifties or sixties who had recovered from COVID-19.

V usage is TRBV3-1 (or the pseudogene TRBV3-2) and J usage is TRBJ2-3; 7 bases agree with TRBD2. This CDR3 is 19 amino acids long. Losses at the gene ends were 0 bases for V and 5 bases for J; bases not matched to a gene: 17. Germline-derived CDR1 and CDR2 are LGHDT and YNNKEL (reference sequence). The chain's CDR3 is CASSQEFWRAAPGGDTQYF. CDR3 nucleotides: TGTGCCAGCAGCCAAGAATTTTGGCGGGCAGCTCCGGGGGGAGATACGCAGTATTTT.

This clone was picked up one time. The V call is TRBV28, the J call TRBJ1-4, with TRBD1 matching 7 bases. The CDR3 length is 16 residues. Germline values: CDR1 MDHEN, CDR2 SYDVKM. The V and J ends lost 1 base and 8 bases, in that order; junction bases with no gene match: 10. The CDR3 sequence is CASSLSSPGQWEKLFF. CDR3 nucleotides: TGTGCCAGCAGTTTATCTTCCCCGGGACAGTGGGAAAAACTGTTTTTT.

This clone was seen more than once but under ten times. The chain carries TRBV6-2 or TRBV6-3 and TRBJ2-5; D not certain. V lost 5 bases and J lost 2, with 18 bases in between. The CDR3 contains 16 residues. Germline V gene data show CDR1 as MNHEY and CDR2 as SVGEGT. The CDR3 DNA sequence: TGTGCCAGCAGTCCGATGAAGACAAGTTTGCAAGAGACCCAGTACTTC. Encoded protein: CASSPMKTSLQETQYF.

The CDR3 DNA sequence: TGTGCCAGTTCGAGGGGGGAGACCCAGTACTTC. This gives the protein CASSRGETQYF. The chain recombines TRBV6-5 with TRBJ2-5, with TRBD1 as a possible D gene (6 bases). Germline V lookup: CDR1 MNHEY, CDR2 SVGAGI. V was cut by 9 bases and J by 5 bases, with 10 bases left in between. The CDR3 spans 11 residues.

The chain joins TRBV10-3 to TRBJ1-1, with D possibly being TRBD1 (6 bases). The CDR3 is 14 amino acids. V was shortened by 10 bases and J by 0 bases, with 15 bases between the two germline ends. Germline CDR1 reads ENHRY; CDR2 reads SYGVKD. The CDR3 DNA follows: TGTGCCACAGCGGGGGGCCTGATGAACACTGAAGCTTTCTTT. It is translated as CATAGGLMNTEAFF.

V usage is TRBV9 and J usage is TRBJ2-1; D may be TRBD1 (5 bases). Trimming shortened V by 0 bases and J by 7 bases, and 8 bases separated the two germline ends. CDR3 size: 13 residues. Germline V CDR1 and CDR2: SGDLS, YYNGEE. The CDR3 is CASSVDQGNEQFF. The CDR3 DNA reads TGTGCCAGCAGCGTAGACCAGGGTAATGAGCAGTTCTTC.

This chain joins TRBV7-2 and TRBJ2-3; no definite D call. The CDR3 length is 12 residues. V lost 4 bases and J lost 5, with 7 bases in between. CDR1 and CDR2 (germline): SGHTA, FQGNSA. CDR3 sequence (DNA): TGTGCCAGCAGCTCGGTTGGAGATACGCAGTATTTT. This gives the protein CASSSVGDTQYF.

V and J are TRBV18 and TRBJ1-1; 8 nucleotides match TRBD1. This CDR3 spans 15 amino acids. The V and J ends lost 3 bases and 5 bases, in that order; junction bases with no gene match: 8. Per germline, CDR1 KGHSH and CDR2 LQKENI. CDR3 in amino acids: CASSPSGQGGTEAFF. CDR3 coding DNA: TGTGCCAGCTCACCTTCTGGACAGGGTGGGACTGAAGCTTTCTTT.

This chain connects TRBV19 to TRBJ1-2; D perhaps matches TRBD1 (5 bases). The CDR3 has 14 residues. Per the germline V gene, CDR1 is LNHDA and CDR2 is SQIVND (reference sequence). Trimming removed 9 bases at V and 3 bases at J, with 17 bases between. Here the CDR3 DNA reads TGTGCCAGCTCCCCAGGGTGGGAATACTATGGCTACACCTTC. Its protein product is CASSPGWEYYGYTF.

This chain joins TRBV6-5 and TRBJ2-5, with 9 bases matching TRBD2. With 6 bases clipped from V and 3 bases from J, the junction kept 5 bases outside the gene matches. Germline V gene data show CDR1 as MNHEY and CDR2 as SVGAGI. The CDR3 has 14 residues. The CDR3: CASSSRLAEETQYF. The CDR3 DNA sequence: TGTGCCAGCAGCTCCAGACTAGCGGAAGAGACCCAGTACTTC.

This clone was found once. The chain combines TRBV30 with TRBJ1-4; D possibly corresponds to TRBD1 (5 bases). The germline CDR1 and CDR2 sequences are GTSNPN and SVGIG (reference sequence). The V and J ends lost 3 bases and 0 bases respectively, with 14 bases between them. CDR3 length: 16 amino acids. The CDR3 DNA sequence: TGTGCCTGGAGACGGACGCGGGGGGCAACTAATGAAAAACTGTTTTTT. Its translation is CAWRRTRGATNEKLFF. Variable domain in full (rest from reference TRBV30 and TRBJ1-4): SQTIHQWPATLVQPVGSPLSLECTVEGTSNPNLYWYRQAAGRGLQLLFYSVGIGQISSEVPQNLSASRPQDRQFILSSKKLLLSDSGFYLCAWRRTRGATNEKLFFGSGTQLSVL.

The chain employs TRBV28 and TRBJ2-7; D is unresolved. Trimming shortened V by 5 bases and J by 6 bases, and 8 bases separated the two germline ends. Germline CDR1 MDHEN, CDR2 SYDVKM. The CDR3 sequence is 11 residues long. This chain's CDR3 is CASSRRLEQYF. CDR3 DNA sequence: TGTGCCAGCAGTCGGCGGCTCGAGCAGTACTTC.

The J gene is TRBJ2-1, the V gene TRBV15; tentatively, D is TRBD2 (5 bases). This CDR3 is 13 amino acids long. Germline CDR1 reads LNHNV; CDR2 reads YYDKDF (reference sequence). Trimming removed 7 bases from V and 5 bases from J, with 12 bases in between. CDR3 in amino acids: CATTDWGDNEQFF. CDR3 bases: TGTGCCACCACCGACTGGGGAGACAATGAGCAGTTCTTC.

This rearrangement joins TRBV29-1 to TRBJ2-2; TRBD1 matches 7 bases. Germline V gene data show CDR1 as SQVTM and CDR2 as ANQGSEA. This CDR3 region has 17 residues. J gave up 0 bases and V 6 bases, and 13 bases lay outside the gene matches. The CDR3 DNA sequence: TGCAGCGTCTATCTCCCCGTACAGGGGCCGAACACCGGGGAGCTGTTTTTT. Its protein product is CSVYLPVQGPNTGELFF.